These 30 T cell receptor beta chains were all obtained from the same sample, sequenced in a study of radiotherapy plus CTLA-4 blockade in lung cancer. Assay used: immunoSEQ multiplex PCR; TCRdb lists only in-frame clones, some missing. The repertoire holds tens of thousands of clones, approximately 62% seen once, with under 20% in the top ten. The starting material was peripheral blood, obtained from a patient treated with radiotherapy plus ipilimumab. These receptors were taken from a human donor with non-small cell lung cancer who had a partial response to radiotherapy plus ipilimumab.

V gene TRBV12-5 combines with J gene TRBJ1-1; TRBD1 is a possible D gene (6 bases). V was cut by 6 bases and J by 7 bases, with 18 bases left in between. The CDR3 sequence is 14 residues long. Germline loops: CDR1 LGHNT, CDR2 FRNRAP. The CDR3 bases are TGTGCTAGTGGGTGGGGGGGCGCCCCCCTTGAAGCTTTCTTT. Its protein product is CASGWGGAPLEAFF.

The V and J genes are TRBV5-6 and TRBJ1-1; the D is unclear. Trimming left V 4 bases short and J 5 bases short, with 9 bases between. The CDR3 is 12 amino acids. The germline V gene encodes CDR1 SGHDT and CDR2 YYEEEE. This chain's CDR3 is CASSLSETEAFF. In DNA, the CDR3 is TGTGCCAGCAGCCTGTCGGAGACTGAAGCTTTCTTT.

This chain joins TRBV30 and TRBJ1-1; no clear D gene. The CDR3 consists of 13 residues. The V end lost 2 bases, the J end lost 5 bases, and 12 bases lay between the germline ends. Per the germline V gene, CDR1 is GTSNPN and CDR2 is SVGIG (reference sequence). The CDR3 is CAWSSLRGTEAFF. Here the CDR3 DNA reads TGTGCCTGGAGTTCCTTAAGAGGGACTGAAGCTTTCTTT.

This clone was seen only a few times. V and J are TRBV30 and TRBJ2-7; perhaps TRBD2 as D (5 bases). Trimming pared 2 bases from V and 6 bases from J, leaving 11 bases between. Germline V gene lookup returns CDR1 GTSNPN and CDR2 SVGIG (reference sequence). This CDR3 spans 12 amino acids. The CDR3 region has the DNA TGTGCCTGGAGTCGAGGGAGAGGCGAGCAGTACTTC. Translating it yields CAWSRGRGEQYF.

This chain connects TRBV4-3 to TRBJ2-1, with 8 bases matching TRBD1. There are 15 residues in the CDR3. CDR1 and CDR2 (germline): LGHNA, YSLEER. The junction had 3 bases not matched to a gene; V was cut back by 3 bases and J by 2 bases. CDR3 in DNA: TGCGCCAGCAGCCACGGACAGGGAACCTACAATGAGCAGTTCTTC. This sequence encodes CASSHGQGTYNEQFF.

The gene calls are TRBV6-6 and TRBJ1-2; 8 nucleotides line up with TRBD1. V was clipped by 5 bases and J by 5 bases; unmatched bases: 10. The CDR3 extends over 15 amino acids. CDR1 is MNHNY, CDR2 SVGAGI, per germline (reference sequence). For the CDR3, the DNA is TGTGCCAGCAGTCTTGGGAACAGGGGGGCGTATGGCTACACCTTC. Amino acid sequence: CASSLGNRGAYGYTF.

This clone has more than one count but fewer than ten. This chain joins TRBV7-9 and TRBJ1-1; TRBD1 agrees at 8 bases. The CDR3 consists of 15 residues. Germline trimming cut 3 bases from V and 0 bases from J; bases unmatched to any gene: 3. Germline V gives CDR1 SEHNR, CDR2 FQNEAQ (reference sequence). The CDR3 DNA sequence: TGTGCCAGCAGCTTTGGACAGGGCGTGAACACTGAAGCTTTCTTT. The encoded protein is CASSFGQGVNTEAFF. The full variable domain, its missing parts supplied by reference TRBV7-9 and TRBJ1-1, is DTGVSQNPRHKITKRGQNVTFRCDPISEHNRLYWYRQTLGQGPEFLTYFQNEAQLEKSRLLSDRFSAERPKGSFSTLEIQRTEQGDSAMYLCASSFGQGVNTEAFFGQGTRLTVV.

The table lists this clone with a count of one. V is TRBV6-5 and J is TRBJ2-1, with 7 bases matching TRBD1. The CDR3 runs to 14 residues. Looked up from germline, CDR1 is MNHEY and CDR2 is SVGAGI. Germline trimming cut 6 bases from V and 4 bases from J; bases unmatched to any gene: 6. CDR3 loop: CASRTGSGYNEQFF. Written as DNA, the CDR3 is TGTGCCAGCAGGACAGGGAGTGGATACAATGAGCAGTTCTTC.

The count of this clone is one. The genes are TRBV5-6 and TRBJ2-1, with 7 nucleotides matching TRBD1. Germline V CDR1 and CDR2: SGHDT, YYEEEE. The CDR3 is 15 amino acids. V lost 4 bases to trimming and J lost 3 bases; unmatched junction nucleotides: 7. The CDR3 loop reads CASSLETGYYNEQFF. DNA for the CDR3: TGTGCCAGCAGCCTAGAGACAGGGTACTACAATGAGCAGTTCTTC.

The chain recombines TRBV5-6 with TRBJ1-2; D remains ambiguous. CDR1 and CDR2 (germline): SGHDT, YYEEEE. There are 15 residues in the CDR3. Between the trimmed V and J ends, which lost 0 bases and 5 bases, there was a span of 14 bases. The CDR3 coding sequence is TGTGCCAGCAGCTTGGGTGGCGGAGCCATATATGGCTACACCTTC. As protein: CASSLGGGAIYGYTF. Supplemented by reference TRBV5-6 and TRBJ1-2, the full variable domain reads DAGVTQSPTHLIKTRGQQVTLRCSPKSGHDTVSWYQQALGQGPQFIFQYYEEEERQRGNFPDRFSGHQFPNYSSELNVNALLLGDSALYLCASSLGGGAIYGYTFGSGTRLTVV.

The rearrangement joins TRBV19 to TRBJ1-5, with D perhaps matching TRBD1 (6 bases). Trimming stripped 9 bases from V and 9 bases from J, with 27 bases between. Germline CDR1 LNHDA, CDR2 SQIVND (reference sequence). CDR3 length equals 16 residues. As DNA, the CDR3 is TGTGCCAGCAGCCACTACCAACGGACAGCCCCAGGGCCCCAGCATTTT. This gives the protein CASSHYQRTAPGPQHF.

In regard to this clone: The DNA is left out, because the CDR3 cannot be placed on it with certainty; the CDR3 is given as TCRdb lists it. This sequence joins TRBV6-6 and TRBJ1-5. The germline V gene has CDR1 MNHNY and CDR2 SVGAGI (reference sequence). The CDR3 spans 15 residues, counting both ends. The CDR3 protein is CASSLGTGGHQPQHF.

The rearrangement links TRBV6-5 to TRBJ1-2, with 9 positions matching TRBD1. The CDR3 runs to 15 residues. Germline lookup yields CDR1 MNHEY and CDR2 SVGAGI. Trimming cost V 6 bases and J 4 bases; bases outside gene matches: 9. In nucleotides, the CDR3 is TGTGCCAGCAGATCTACAGGGGGCGCGGGCTATGGCTACACCTTC. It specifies CASRSTGGAGYGYTF.

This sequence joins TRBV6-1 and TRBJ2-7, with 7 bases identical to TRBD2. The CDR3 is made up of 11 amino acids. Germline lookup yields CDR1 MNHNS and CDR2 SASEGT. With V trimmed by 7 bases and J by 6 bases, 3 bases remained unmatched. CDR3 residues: CASILAGEQYF. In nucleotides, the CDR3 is TGTGCCAGCATCTTAGCGGGCGAGCAGTACTTC.

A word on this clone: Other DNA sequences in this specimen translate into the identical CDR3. Here the CDR3 reads CASSLEGRGDEQFF. CDR3 in DNA: TGCGCCAGCAGCTTGGAAGGCAGGGGAGACGAGCAGTTCTTC. The gene calls are TRBV5-1 and TRBJ2-1; D is possibly TRBD1 (6 bases). Trimming left V 0 bases short and J 10 bases short, with 14 bases between. Looked up from germline, CDR1 is SGHRS and CDR2 is YFSETQ. The CDR3 is 14 amino acids.

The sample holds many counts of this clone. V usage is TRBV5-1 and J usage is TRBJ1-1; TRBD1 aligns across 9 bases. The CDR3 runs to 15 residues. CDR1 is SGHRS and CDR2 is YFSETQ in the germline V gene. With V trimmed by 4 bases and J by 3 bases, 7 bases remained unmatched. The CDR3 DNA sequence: TGCGCCAGCAGCCGCGGACAGGGGAAAGACACTGAAGCTTTCTTT. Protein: CASSRGQGKDTEAFF.

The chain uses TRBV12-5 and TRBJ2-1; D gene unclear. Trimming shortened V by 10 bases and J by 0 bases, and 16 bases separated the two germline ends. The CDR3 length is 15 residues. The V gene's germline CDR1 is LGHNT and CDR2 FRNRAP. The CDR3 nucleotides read TGTGCTATGGGCTTGGCCTTAGACTCCTACAATGAGCAGTTCTTC. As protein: CAMGLALDSYNEQFF.

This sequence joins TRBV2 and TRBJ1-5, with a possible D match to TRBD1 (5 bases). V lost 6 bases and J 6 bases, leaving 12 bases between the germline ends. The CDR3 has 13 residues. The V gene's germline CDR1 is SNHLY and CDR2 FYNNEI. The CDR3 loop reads CASRGGTGQPQHF. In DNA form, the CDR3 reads TGTGCCAGCAGGGGGGGGACCGGTCAGCCCCAGCATTTT.

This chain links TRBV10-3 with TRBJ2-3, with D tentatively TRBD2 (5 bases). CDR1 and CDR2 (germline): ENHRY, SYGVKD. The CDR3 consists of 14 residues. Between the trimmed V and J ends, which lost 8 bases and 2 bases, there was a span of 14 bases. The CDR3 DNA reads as TGTGCCATCCAAAGCGGAAGAGACACAGATACGCAGTATTTT. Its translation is CAIQSGRDTDTQYF.

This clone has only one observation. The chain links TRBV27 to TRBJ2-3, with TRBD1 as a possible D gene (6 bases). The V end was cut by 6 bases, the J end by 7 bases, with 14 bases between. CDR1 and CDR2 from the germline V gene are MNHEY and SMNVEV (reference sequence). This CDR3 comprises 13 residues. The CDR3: CASSLKQGNTQYF. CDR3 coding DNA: TGTGCCAGCAGCTTGAAACAGGGCAATACGCAGTATTTT.

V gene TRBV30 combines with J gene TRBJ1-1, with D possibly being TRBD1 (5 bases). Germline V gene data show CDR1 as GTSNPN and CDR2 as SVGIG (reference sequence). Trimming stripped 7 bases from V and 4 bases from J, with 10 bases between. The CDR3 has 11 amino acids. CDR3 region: CAYERGTEAFF. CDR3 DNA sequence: TGTGCCTATGAAAGGGGCACTGAAGCTTTCTTT. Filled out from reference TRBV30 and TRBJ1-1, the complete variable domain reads SQTIHQWPATLVQPVGSPLSLECTVEGTSNPNLYWYRQAAGRGLQLLFYSVGIGQISSEVPQNLSASRPQDRQFILSSKKLLLSDSGFYLCAYERGTEAFFGQGTRLTVV.

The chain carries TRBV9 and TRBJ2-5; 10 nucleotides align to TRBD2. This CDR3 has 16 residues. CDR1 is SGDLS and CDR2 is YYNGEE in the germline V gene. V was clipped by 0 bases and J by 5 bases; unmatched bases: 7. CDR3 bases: TGTGCCAGCAGCGTAGCCCCAGCGGGGGGGGTGGAGACCCAGTACTTC. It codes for CASSVAPAGGVETQYF. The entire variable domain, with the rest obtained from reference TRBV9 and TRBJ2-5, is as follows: DSGVTQTPKHLITATGQRVTLRCSPRSGDLSVYWYQQSLDQGLQFLIQYYNGEERAKGNILERFSAQQFPDLHSELNLSSLELGDSALYFCASSVAPAGGVETQYFGPGTRLLVL.

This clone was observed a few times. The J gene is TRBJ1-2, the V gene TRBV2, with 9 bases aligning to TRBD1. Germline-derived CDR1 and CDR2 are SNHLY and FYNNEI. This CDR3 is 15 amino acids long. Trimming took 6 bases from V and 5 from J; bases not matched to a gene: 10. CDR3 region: CASSQGTGRYYGYTF. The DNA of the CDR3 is TGTGCCAGCAGCCAGGGGACAGGGCGTTATTATGGCTACACCTTC.

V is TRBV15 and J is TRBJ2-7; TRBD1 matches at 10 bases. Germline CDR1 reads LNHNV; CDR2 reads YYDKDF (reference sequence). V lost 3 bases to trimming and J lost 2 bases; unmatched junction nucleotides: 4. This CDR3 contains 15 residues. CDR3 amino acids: CATSRTGGSPYEQYF. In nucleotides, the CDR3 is TGTGCCACCAGCAGGACAGGGGGCAGCCCCTACGAGCAGTACTTC.

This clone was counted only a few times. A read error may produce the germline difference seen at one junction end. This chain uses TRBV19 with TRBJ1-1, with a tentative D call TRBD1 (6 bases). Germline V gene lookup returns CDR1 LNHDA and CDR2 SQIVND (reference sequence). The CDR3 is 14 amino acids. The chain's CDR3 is CASSIWGLNAEAFF. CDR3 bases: TGTGCCAGTAGTATATGGGGGCTGAACGCTGAAGCTTTCTTT.

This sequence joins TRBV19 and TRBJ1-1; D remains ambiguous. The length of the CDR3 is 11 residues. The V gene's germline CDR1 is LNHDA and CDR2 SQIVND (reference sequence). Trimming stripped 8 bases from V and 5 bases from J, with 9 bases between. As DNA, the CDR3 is TGTGCCAGTGTGAGACAAACTGAAGCTTTCTTT. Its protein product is CASVRQTEAFF. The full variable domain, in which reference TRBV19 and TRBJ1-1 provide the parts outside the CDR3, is DGGITQSPKYLFRKEGQNVTLSCEQNLNHDAMYWYRQDPGQGLRLIYYSQIVNDFQKGDIAEGYSVSREKKESFPLTVTSAQKNPTAFYLCASVRQTEAFFGQGTRLTVV.

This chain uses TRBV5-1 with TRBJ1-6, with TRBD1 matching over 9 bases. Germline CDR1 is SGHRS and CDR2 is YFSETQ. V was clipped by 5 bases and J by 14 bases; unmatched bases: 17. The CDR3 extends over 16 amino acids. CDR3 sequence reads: CASRASTGGALGTLHF. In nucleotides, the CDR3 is TGCGCCAGCAGAGCCTCAACAGGGGGCGCATTAGGGACCCTCCACTTT.

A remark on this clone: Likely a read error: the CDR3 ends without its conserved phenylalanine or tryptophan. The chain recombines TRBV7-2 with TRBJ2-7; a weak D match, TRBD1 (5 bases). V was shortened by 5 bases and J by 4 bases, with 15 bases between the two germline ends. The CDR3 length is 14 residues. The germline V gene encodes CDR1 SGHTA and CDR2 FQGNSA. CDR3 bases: TGTGCCAGCAGCCCAGGGTATACGCCATACGAGCAGTACCTC. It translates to CASSPGYTPYEQYL.

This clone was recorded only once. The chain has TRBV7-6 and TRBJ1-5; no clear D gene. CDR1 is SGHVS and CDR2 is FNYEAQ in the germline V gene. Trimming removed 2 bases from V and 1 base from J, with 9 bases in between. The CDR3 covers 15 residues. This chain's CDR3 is CASSLPGFSNQPQHF. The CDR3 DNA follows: TGTGCCAGCAGCTTACCGGGTTTCAGCAATCAGCCCCAGCATTTT.

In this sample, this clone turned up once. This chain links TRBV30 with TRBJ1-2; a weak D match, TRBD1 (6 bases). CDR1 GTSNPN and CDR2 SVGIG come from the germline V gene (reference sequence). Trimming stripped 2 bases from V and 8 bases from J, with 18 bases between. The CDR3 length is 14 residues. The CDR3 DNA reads TGTGCCTGGAGTATGGGACAAAGAAGGGTCGGCTACACCTTC. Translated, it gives CAWSMGQRRVGYTF.